This is a list of T cell receptor beta chains from one sample in a study of blood T cell repertoires in COVID-19. Clones were sequenced by immunoSEQ multiplex PCR, and TCRdb holds only the in-frame ones, with some missing. The data show 110,000 to 150,000 clones, just over 85% seen once. The sequenced material came from peripheral blood. The receptors were gathered from an older woman with acute or convalescent COVID-19. The CDR3 runs from the conserved cysteine through the conserved F or W. Fields, in order: D gene, clone size, V gene, J gene, CDR3 protein, CDR3 DNA. The D gene is left open where the match is weak. Part of the rows lack a size; the others show once, few, many or a class for expanded clones.

D gene: TRBD1; clone size: NA; V gene: TRBV7-2; J gene: TRBJ2-7; CDR3 protein: CASTLGGTGSYEQYF; CDR3 DNA: TGTGCCAGCACCCTAGGTGGGACAGGTTCCTACGAGCAGTACTTC
D gene: TRBD1; clone size: NA; V gene: TRBV28; J gene: TRBJ1-1; CDR3 protein: CASSWTGDYTEAFF; CDR3 DNA: TGTGCCAGCAGCTGGACAGGAGACTACACTGAAGCTTTCTTT
D gene: TRBD1; clone size: NA; V gene: TRBV5-4; J gene: TRBJ2-7; CDR3 protein: CASSLWAGTGQHEQYF; CDR3 DNA: TGTGCCAGCAGCTTGTGGGCCGGGACAGGGCAGCACGAGCAGTACTTC
D gene: NA; clone size: NA; V gene: TRBV19; J gene: TRBJ1-2; CDR3 protein: CASSIEQGYYGYTF; CDR3 DNA: TGTGCCAGTAGTATCGAACAGGGATACTATGGCTACACCTTC
D gene: TRBD1; clone size: once; V gene: TRBV19; J gene: TRBJ1-2; CDR3 protein: CATTTGTGYTF; CDR3 DNA: TGTGCCACCACGACAGGGACCGGCTACACCTTC
D gene: NA; clone size: NA; V gene: TRBV5-6; J gene: TRBJ1-6; CDR3 protein: CASSLESGLNSPLHF; CDR3 DNA: TGTGCCAGCAGCTTGGAGTCAGGACTTAATTCACCCCTCCACTTT
D gene: TRBD1; clone size: NA; V gene: TRBV5-4; J gene: TRBJ1-2; CDR3 protein: CASSLEGDREDGYTF; CDR3 DNA: TGTGCCAGCAGCTTGGAGGGGGACAGGGAAGATGGCTACACCTTC
D gene: TRBD1; clone size: NA; V gene: TRBV24-1; J gene: TRBJ2-5; CDR3 protein: CATSDLSGQVETQYF; CDR3 DNA: TGTGCCACCAGTGATTTGTCCGGACAGGTCGAGACCCAGTACTTC
D gene: NA; clone size: NA; V gene: TRBV11-3; J gene: TRBJ1-1; CDR3 protein: CASSRGENTEAFF; CDR3 DNA: TGTGCCAGCAGCAGGGGCGAGAACACTGAAGCTTTCTTT
D gene: NA; clone size: NA; V gene: TRBV5-6; J gene: TRBJ2-7; CDR3 protein: CASSFLGTRGFFYEQYF; CDR3 DNA: TGTGCCAGCAGCTTTTTAGGTACCCGGGGGTTTTTCTACGAGCAGTACTTC
D gene: TRBD2; clone size: NA; V gene: TRBV15; J gene: TRBJ2-7; CDR3 protein: CATSREGGSHTYEQYF; CDR3 DNA: TGTGCCACCAGCAGAGAGGGGGGGTCCCATACCTACGAGCAGTACTTC
D gene: TRBD2; clone size: NA; V gene: TRBV6-1; J gene: TRBJ2-5; CDR3 protein: CASSETAGGPDQETQYF; CDR3 DNA: TGTGCCAGCAGTGAAACAGCGGGGGGGCCCGATCAAGAGACCCAGTACTTC
D gene: NA; clone size: NA; V gene: TRBV10-1; J gene: TRBJ2-3; CDR3 protein: CASSEPAAADTQYF; CDR3 DNA: TGCGCCAGCAGTGAACCAGCTGCGGCAGATACGCAGTATTTT
D gene: TRBD2; clone size: NA; V gene: TRBV6-1; J gene: TRBJ2-7; CDR3 protein: CASSEAGLAGRSYEQYF; CDR3 DNA: TGTGCCAGCAGTGAAGCGGGACTAGCGGGGCGCTCCTACGAGCAGTACTTC
D gene: NA; clone size: NA; V gene: TRBV19; J gene: TRBJ1-2; CDR3 protein: CASSIRDNQGYTF; CDR3 DNA: TGTGCCAGTAGTATCCGGGACAATCAGGGCTACACCTTC
D gene: TRBD1; clone size: NA; V gene: TRBV6-5; J gene: TRBJ1-6; CDR3 protein: CASSTGVGPLHF; CDR3 DNA: TGTGCCAGCTCCACAGGGGTCGGACCCCTCCACTTT
D gene: TRBD2; clone size: NA; V gene: TRBV7-9; J gene: TRBJ2-5; CDR3 protein: CASSSRGLEHFFEETQYF; CDR3 DNA: TGTGCCAGCAGCTCCCGGGGACTAGAACATTTTTTCGAAGAGACCCAGTACTTC
D gene: NA; clone size: NA; V gene: TRBV28; J gene: TRBJ1-6; CDR3 protein: CATAGDYNSPLHF; CDR3 DNA: TGTGCCACCGCAGGGGACTATAATTCACCCCTCCACTTT
D gene: NA; clone size: once; V gene: TRBV5-5; J gene: TRBJ1-2; CDR3 protein: CASSPAGNYGYTF; CDR3 DNA: TGTGCCAGCAGCCCCGCGGGAAACTATGGCTACACCTTC
D gene: TRBD2; clone size: NA; V gene: TRBV11-2; J gene: TRBJ2-3; CDR3 protein: CASSLVPRLAGGTDTQYF; CDR3 DNA: TGTGCCAGCAGCTTAGTCCCCCGACTAGCGGGGGGCACAGATACGCAGTATTTT
D gene: NA; clone size: NA; V gene: TRBV15; J gene: TRBJ2-5; CDR3 protein: CATSRDTAQETQYF; CDR3 DNA: TGTGCCACCAGCAGAGATACCGCGCAAGAGACCCAGTACTTC
D gene: NA; clone size: NA; V gene: TRBV20-1; J gene: TRBJ1-6; CDR3 protein: CSASGAQRSYNSPLHF; CDR3 DNA: TGCAGTGCTAGTGGAGCCCAACGCTCCTATAATTCACCCCTCCACTTT
D gene: NA; clone size: NA; V gene: TRBV30; J gene: TRBJ1-4; CDR3 protein: CAWSVGGPREKLFF; CDR3 DNA: TGTGCCTGGAGTGTCGGGGGGCCGCGTGAAAAACTGTTTTTT
D gene: TRBD2; clone size: NA; V gene: TRBV11-3; J gene: TRBJ2-5; CDR3 protein: CASSLEGAGGVETQYF; CDR3 DNA: TGTGCCAGCAGCTTAGAGGGAGCGGGGGGTGTCGAGACCCAGTACTTC
D gene: NA; clone size: NA; V gene: TRBV2; J gene: TRBJ2-7; CDR3 protein: CASSEYPGEQYF; CDR3 DNA: TGTGCCAGCAGTGAATACCCGGGGGAGCAGTACTTC
D gene: NA; clone size: few; V gene: TRBV2; J gene: TRBJ1-4; CDR3 protein: CASGATATNEKLFF; CDR3 DNA: TGTGCCAGCGGTGCTACGGCAACTAATGAAAAACTGTTTTTT